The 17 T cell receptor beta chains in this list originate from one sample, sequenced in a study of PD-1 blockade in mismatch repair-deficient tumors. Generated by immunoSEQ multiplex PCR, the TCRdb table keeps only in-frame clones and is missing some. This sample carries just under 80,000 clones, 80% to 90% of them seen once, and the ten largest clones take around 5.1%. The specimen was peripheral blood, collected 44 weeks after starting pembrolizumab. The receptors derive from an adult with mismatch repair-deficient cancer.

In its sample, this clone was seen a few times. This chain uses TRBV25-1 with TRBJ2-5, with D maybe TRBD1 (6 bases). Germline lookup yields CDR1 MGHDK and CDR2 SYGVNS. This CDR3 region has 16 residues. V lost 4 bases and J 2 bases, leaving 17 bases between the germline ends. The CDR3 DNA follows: TGTGCCAGCAGTGTCGTGCGGACAGCTGCTCAAGAGACCCAGTACTTC. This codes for CASSVVRTAAQETQYF.

The CDR3 DNA sequence: TGTGCCAGCAGTGAAAGGCTAGCGGGGTCCTACGAGCAGTACTTC. Translation: CASSERLAGSYEQYF. The V call is TRBV7-9, the J call TRBJ2-7; 9 bases map to TRBD2. This CDR3 is built from 15 residues. Trimming at V came to 6 bases and at J to 1 base, leaving 7 bases not matched to a gene. CDR1 is SEHNR, CDR2 FQNEAQ, per germline (reference sequence).

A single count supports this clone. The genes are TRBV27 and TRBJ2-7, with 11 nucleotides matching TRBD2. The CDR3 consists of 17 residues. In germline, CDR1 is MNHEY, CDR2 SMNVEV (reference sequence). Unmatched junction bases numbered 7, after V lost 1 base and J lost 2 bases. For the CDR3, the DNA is TGTGCCAGCAGTTTATTCTCTAGCGGGAGGCGCCCCTACGAGCAGTACTTC. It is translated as CASSLFSSGRRPYEQYF.

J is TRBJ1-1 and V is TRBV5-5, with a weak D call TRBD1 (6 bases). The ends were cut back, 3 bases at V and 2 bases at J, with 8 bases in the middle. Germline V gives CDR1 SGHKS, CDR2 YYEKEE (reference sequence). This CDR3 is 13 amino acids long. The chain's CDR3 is CASSWTANTEAFF. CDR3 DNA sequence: TGTGCCAGCAGCTGGACAGCCAACACTGAAGCTTTCTTT.

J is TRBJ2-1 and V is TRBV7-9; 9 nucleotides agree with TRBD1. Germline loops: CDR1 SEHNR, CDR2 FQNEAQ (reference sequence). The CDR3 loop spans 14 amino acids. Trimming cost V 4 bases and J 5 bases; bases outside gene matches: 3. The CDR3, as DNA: TGTGCCAGCAGCTCGGGACAGGGAAACAATGAGCAGTTCTTC. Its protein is CASSSGQGNNEQFF.

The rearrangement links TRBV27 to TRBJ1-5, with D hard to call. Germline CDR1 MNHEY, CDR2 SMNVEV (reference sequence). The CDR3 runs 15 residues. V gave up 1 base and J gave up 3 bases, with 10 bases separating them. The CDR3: CASSLFAGFNQPQHF. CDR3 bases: TGTGCCAGCAGTTTATTCGCCGGATTCAATCAGCCCCAGCATTTT.

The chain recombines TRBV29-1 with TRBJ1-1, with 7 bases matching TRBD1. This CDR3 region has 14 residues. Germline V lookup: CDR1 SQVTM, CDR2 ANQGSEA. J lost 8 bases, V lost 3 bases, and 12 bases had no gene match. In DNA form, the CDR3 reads TGCAGCGTTGACGAGGGGGCCCATTCTCCGGAAGCTTTCTTT. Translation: CSVDEGAHSPEAFF. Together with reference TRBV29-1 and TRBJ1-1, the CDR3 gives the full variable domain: SAVISQKPSRDICQRGTSLTIQCQVDSQVTMMFWYRQQPGQSLTLIATANQGSEATYESGFVIDKFPISRPNLTFSTLTVSNMSPEDSSIYLCSVDEGAHSPEAFFGQGTRLTVV.

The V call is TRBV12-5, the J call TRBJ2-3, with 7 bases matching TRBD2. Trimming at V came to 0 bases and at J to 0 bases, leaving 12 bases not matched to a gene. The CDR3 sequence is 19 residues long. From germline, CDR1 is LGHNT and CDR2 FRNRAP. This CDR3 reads CASGLVPRWAGESTDTQYF. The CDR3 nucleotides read TGTGCTAGTGGTTTGGTACCCCGATGGGCGGGAGAGAGCACAGATACGCAGTATTTT. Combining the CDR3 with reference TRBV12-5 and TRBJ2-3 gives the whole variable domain DARVTQTPRHKVTEMGQEVTMRCQPILGHNTVFWYRQTMMQGLELLAYFRNRAPLDDSGMPKDRFSAEMPDATLATLKIQPSEPRDSAVYFCASGLVPRWAGESTDTQYFGPGTRLTVL.

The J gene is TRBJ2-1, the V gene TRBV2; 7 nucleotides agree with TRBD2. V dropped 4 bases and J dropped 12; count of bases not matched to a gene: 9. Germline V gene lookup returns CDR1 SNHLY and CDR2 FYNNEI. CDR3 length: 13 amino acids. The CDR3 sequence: CASSATSVPGQFF. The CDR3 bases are TGTGCCAGCAGTGCAACTAGCGTTCCTGGGCAGTTCTTC.

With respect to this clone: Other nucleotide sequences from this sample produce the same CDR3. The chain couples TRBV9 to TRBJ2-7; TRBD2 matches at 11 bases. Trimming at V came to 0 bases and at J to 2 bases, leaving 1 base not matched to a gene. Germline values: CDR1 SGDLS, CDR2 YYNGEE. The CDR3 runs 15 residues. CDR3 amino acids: CASSVGLAGTYEQYF. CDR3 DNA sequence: TGTGCCAGCAGCGTAGGACTAGCGGGGACCTACGAGCAGTACTTC.

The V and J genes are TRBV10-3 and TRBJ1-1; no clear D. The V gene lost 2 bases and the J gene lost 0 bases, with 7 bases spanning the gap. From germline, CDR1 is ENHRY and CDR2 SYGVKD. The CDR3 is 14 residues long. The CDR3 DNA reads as TGTGCCATCAGTGAGCGGGGAGTGAACACTGAAGCTTTCTTT. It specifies CAISERGVNTEAFF.

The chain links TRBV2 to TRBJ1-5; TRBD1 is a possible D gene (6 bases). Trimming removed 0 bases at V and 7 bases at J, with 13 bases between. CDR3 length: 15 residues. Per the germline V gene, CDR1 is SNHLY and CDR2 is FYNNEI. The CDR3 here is CASSEARGAGQPQHF. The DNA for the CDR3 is TGTGCCAGCAGTGAAGCACGGGGGGCAGGGCAGCCCCAGCATTTT.

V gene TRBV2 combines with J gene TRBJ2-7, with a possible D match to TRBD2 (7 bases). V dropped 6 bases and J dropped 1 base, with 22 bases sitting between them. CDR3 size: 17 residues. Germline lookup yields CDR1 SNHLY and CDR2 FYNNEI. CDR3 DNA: TGTGCCAGCAGGGGAAGGGGGGGGACTACCAGGTCCTACGAGCAGTACTTC. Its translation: CASRGRGGTTRSYEQYF.

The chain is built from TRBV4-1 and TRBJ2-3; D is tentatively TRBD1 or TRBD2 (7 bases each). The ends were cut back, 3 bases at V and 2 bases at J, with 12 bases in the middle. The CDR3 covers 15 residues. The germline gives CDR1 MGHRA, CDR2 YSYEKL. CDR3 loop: CASSHSGGDTDTQYF. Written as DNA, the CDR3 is TGCGCCAGCAGCCACTCAGGGGGGGACACAGATACGCAGTATTTT.

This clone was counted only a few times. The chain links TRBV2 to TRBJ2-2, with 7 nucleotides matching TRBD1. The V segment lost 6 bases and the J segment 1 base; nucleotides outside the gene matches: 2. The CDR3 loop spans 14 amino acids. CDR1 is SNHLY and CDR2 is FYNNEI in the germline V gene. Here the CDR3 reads CASRQGLNTGELFF. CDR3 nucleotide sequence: TGTGCCAGCAGACAGGGGCTGAACACCGGGGAGCTGTTTTTT.

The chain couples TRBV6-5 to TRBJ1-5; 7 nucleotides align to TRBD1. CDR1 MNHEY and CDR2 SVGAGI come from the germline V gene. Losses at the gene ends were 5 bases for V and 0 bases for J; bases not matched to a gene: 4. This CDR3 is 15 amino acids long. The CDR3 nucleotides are TGTGCCAGCAGTCGTGGACAGGATAGCAATCAGCCCCAGCATTTT. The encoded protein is CASSRGQDSNQPQHF.

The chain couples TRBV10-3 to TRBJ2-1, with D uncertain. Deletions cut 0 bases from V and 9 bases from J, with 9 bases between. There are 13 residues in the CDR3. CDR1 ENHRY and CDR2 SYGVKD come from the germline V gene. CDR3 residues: CAISESEFLEQFF. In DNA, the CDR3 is TGTGCCATCAGTGAGTCGGAATTCCTTGAGCAGTTCTTC.